This T cell receptor (beta chain) comes out of a study of shared T cell receptors in the human thymus. V dropped 3 bases and J dropped 4; count of bases not matched to a gene: 13. This CDR3 contains 18 residues. The V gene's germline CDR1 is SGHNT and CDR2 YYREEE (reference sequence). Assay used: immunoSEQ multiplex PCR; TCRdb lists only in-frame clones, some missing. The table shows under 450,000 clones, with approximately 95% occurring only once. This receptor was taken from a human donor. Source material: thymocytes. The chain uses TRBV5-4 and TRBJ2-5; 12 bases map to TRBD2. CDR3 region: CASSCRASGRAPGETQYF. CDR3 DNA: TGTGCCAGCAGCTGTCGTGCTAGCGGGAGGGCCCCGGGAGAGACCCAGTACTTC.